The next 32 T cell receptor beta chains were all read from a single sample in a study of T-cell reconstitution after alpha-beta-depleted transplantation in children. The TCRbeta library was prepared with unique molecular identifiers. MiXCR was run by TCRdb on the PCR reads, yielding one entry per CDR3 protein. The table includes approximately 640,000 distinct CDR3 sequences, roughly 17% detected once. This specimen consisted of PBMCs from the stem cell graft donor, obtained from the stem cell graft. Receptors originate from a human donor who donated a stem cell graft to a child with acute myeloid leukemia.

This clonotype has a count of ten or more. V is TRBV20-1 and J is TRBJ1-5; no definite D call. The length of the CDR3 is 14 residues. The germline gives CDR1 DFQATT, CDR2 SNEGSKA (reference sequence). Trimming cost V 3 bases and J 4 bases, with 13 bases left between them. The CDR3 nucleotides read TGCAGTGCTAGTAGTGGGATAAGGAATCAGCCCCAGCATTTT. Translated, it gives CSASSGIRNQPQHF.

The chain carries TRBV5-1 and TRBJ2-1; possibly TRBD2 for D (6 bases). Trimming removed 3 bases from V and 8 bases from J, with 18 bases in between. CDR3 length: 15 residues. The germline gives CDR1 SGHRS, CDR2 YFSETQ. The CDR3 DNA sequence: TGCGCCAGCAGCTCGGGGGTCCCCGGGGAGGATGAGCAGTTCTTC. Protein sequence: CASSSGVPGEDEQFF.

The chain joins TRBV9 to TRBJ2-2; no clear D. The length of the CDR3 is 14 residues. Trimming removed 5 bases at V and 0 bases at J, with 8 bases between. The germline V gene encodes CDR1 SGDLS and CDR2 YYNGEE. The CDR3 sequence is CASREAANTGELFF. In DNA, the CDR3 is TGTGCCAGCAGGGAAGCCGCGAACACCGGGGAGCTGTTTTTT.

This clonotype was picked up many times. The J gene is TRBJ2-3, the V gene TRBV7-2; D is unresolved. Trimming removed 3 bases at V and 1 base at J, with 2 bases between. This CDR3 is built from 12 residues. Germline V gives CDR1 SGHTA, CDR2 FQGNSA. This CDR3 is CASSLRTDTQYF. CDR3 sequence (DNA): TGTGCCAGCAGCTTGCGCACAGATACGCAGTATTTT.

This clonotype was observed a few times. The chain couples TRBV12-3 or TRBV12-4 to TRBJ2-7; D gene uncertain. This CDR3 has 13 residues. Trimming took off 5 bases at V and 5 bases at J, with 13 bases between the two ends. The CDR3 reads CASSPQEVDEQYV. Written as DNA, the CDR3 is TGTGCCAGCAGTCCCCAAGAGGTCGACGAGCAGTACGTC.

The chain employs TRBV24-1 and TRBJ1-2; 8 positions match TRBD1. The CDR3 is made up of 14 amino acids. V was clipped by 3 bases and J by 8 bases; unmatched bases: 7. Germline assignment: CDR1 KGHDR and CDR2 SFDVKD. Here the CDR3 reads CATSDRGTGQGYTF. The CDR3 DNA reads TGTGCCACCAGTGATCGCGGGACAGGTCAGGGCTACACCTTC.

DNA for the CDR3: TGCGCCAGCAGCCAAGATTGGGGGCATGGCTACACCTTC. Protein: CASSQDWGHGYTF. The chain recombines TRBV4-1 with TRBJ1-2, with D tentatively TRBD1 (6 bases). CDR3 size: 13 residues. The germline V gene has CDR1 MGHRA and CDR2 YSYEKL. Trimming stripped 0 bases from V and 6 bases from J, with 8 bases between.

The V gene is TRBV12-3 or TRBV12-4, the J gene TRBJ1-5; the D gene is possibly TRBD1 (5 bases). Trimming took 6 bases from V and 7 from J, leaving 16 bases between them. The CDR3 runs 14 residues. CDR3 loop: CASSPSGAGQPQHF. Here the CDR3 DNA reads TGTGCCAGCAGCCCTTCTGGGGCAGGACAGCCCCAGCATTTT.

V and J are TRBV27 and TRBJ2-7; D not certain. Germline CDR1 MNHEY, CDR2 SMNVEV (reference sequence). CDR3 length: 14 residues. V lost 2 bases and J lost 2, with 10 bases in between. This CDR3 is CASSLVYRTYEQYF. The DNA of the CDR3 is TGTGCCAGCAGTTTAGTGTACAGAACCTACGAGCAGTACTTC.

This rearrangement joins TRBV4-3 to TRBJ1-4; D remains ambiguous. The CDR3 runs to 15 residues. V shed 4 bases and J shed 5 bases, with 14 bases lying between them. Germline-derived CDR1 and CDR2 are LGHNA and YSLEER. CDR3 protein: CASSLWAAANEKLFF. The CDR3 DNA is TGCGCCAGCAGCCTGTGGGCAGCGGCGAATGAAAAACTGTTTTTT.

This clonotype was seen a handful of times. This chain joins TRBV6-5 and TRBJ2-1; D perhaps matches TRBD2 (6 bases). The CDR3 sequence is 19 residues long. CDR1 MNHEY and CDR2 SVGAGI come from the germline V gene. V shed 1 base and J shed 6 bases, with 25 bases lying between them. The CDR3 region is CASSYLSYNRDSHGNEQFF. DNA of the CDR3: TGTGCCAGCAGTTACTTAAGCTATAACCGGGACTCCCATGGCAATGAGCAGTTCTTC.

As concerns this clonotype: Just one base apart from a much larger clone, this may be a read error. CDR3 amino acids: CRANPSGVPRDRTDTQYF. The CDR3 coding sequence is TGCAGGGCTAACCCTAGCGGGGTACCACGGGACAGGACAGATACGCAGTATTTT. The V and J genes are TRBV20-1 and TRBJ2-3; possible D gene TRBD2, 9 bases. This CDR3 comprises 18 residues. Germline CDR1 is DFQATT and CDR2 is SNEGSKA (reference sequence).

In this sample, this clonotype turned up many times. The chain joins TRBV20-1 to TRBJ2-7, with D perhaps TRBD1 (6 bases). The germline CDR1 and CDR2 sequences are DFQATT and SNEGSKA (reference sequence). This CDR3 is 16 amino acids long. V was pared by 3 bases and J by 2 bases, with 20 bases between. The CDR3, as DNA: TGCAGTGCTAGGACCCCCAGGGCGGCAGGGGCCTACGAGCAGTACGTC. Translation gives CSARTPRAAGAYEQYV.

CDR3 amino acids: CASSEDRGSNTEAFF. CDR3 nucleotides: TGTGCCAGCAGTGAAGACAGGGGCTCGAACACTGAAGCTTTCTTT. This chain links TRBV6-1 with TRBJ1-1, with 7 bases that match TRBD1. CDR1 and CDR2 (germline): MNHNS, SASEGT. The CDR3 is made up of 15 amino acids. The V gene end was trimmed by 1 base and the J gene end by 1 base; junction bases not matched to a gene: 3.

Ten or more counts support this clonotype. The chain is built from TRBV20-1 and TRBJ2-7, with 7 bases fitting TRBD1. Trimming took 2 bases from V and 4 from J; bases not matched to a gene: 8. This CDR3 has 14 amino acids. The germline V gene encodes CDR1 DFQATT and CDR2 SNEGSKA (reference sequence). The CDR3 DNA sequence: TGCAGTGCTAGACATAGGGACAGACCATACGAGCAGTACTTC. Its translation is CSARHRDRPYEQYF.

The chain links TRBV24-1 to TRBJ1-1; D is possibly TRBD1 (5 bases). The germline V gene has CDR1 KGHDR and CDR2 SFDVKD. This CDR3 is built from 13 residues. Trimming removed 5 bases at V and 7 bases at J, with 13 bases between. CDR3 region: CATSVGRGGEAFF. The CDR3 DNA is TGTGCCACCAGTGTGGGGCGCGGTGGTGAAGCTTTCTTT.

This clonotype came up a few times. The chain uses TRBV10-3 and TRBJ2-5; D is ambiguous. Germline assignment: CDR1 ENHRY and CDR2 SYGVKD. This CDR3 is 12 amino acids long. V dropped 6 bases and J dropped 2 bases, with 7 bases sitting between them. CDR3 sequence reads: CAIRESQETQYF. The DNA for the CDR3 is TGTGCCATCAGAGAATCGCAAGAGACCCAGTACTTC.

This clonotype was picked up a small number of times. The CDR3 protein is CASSQVQGIYNEQFF. DNA for the CDR3: TGCGCCAGCAGCCAAGTACAGGGGATTTACAATGAGCAGTTCTTC. The genes are TRBV4-1 and TRBJ2-1, with 7 bases matching TRBD1. Germline loops: CDR1 MGHRA, CDR2 YSYEKL. The V gene end was trimmed by 1 base and the J gene end by 4 bases; junction bases not matched to a gene: 4. There are 15 residues in the CDR3.

The J gene is TRBJ2-1, the V gene TRBV20-1; 8 bases are a match to TRBD2. This CDR3 region has 15 residues. J lost 5 bases, V lost 0 bases, and 6 bases had no gene match. Germline V gene lookup returns CDR1 DFQATT and CDR2 SNEGSKA (reference sequence). CDR3 sequence reads: CSARDKSGGNNEQFF. DNA of the CDR3: TGCAGTGCTAGAGATAAAAGCGGGGGCAACAATGAGCAGTTCTTC.

The chain employs TRBV6-1 and TRBJ2-1; no clear D. The length of the CDR3 is 12 residues. Germline V gene lookup returns CDR1 MNHNS and CDR2 SASEGT. V lost 9 bases to trimming and J lost 7 bases, with 13 bases between them. The CDR3 nucleotides are TGTGCCAGTAATTACTTGGAGAATGAGCAGTTCTTC. It codes for CASNYLENEQFF.

Only a few counts were recorded for this clonotype. This chain links TRBV15 with TRBJ1-6; D ambiguous. CDR3 size: 12 residues. Germline loops: CDR1 LNHNV, CDR2 YYDKDF (reference sequence). The V and J ends lost 4 bases and 10 bases respectively, with 8 bases between them. CDR3 DNA sequence: TGTGCCACCAGCACGGTAGACTCACCCCTCCACTTT. Residues: CATSTVDSPLHF. The full variable domain, rest sourced from reference TRBV15 and TRBJ1-6, is DAMVIQNPRYQVTQFGKPVTLSCSQTLNHNVMYWYQQKSSQAPKLLFHYYDKDFNNEADTPDNFQSRRPNTSFCFLDIRSPGLGDTAMYLCATSTVDSPLHFGNGTRLTVT.

This clonotype showed up many times. This CDR3 is CASTWGRNTGELFF. The CDR3 DNA reads TGTGCCAGCACGTGGGGGCGGAACACCGGGGAGCTGTTTTTT. The chain links TRBV12-3 or TRBV12-4 to TRBJ2-2; possibly TRBD1 for D (6 bases). The length of the CDR3 is 14 residues. Trimming removed 7 bases at V and 1 base at J, with 10 bases between.

In its sample, this clonotype was seen many times. The chain uses TRBV20-1 and TRBJ2-5; D might be TRBD1 (5 bases). CDR1 and CDR2 (germline): DFQATT, SNEGSKA (reference sequence). This CDR3 contains 15 residues. V gave up 4 bases and J gave up 0 bases, with 15 bases separating them. In DNA, the CDR3 is TGCAGTGCTACTACATACAACAGGTACCAAGAGACCCAGTACTTC. Translated, it gives CSATTYNRYQETQYF.

This clonotype was found a few times. J is TRBJ1-3 and V is TRBV28; D possibly corresponds to TRBD1 (5 bases). Trimming removed 3 bases from V and 4 bases from J, with 19 bases in between. The germline V gene has CDR1 MDHEN and CDR2 SYDVKM. This CDR3 is 17 amino acids long. The CDR3 loop is CASSLLFARDGGNTIYF. CDR3 coding DNA: TGTGCCAGCAGTTTGCTCTTCGCGCGGGACGGGGGAAACACCATATATTTT.

This clonotype was detected only a few times. V gene TRBV10-3 combines with J gene TRBJ2-1; weak D call: TRBD1 (5 bases). This CDR3 is 15 amino acids long. CDR1 and CDR2 from the germline V gene are ENHRY and SYGVKD. The V end lost 2 bases, the J end lost 9 bases, and 17 bases lay between the germline ends. The chain's CDR3 is CAISERGSLGGEQFF. CDR3 nucleotide sequence: TGTGCCATCAGTGAGAGGGGTAGCCTCGGCGGTGAGCAGTTCTTC.

Concerning this clonotype: This may arise from a read error, as a much more abundant clone is one base away. J is TRBJ1-1 and V is TRBV12-3 or TRBV12-4, with 9 bases lining up with TRBD1. The CDR3 consists of 17 residues. CDR3 nucleotides: TGTGCCAGCAGTCTCACAGGGGGCGGGCTCATGAACTCTGAAGCTTTCTTT. It specifies CASSLTGGGLMNSEAFF.

This clonotype was found a few times. This sequence joins TRBV29-1 and TRBJ1-5, with D maybe TRBD1 (5 bases). CDR3 length equals 13 residues. Between the trimmed V and J ends, which lost 7 bases and 7 bases, there was a span of 17 bases. From germline, CDR1 is SQVTM and CDR2 ANQGSEA. The CDR3 protein is CSATPGWGQPQHF. The CDR3 DNA sequence: TGCAGCGCCACCCCGGGCTGGGGGCAGCCCCAGCATTTT.

This clonotype was picked up a small number of times. CDR3: CSAPRGRNQPQHF. CDR3 sequence (DNA): TGCAGTGCCCCCCGGGGGAGGAATCAGCCCCAGCATTTT. The chain combines TRBV20-1 with TRBJ1-5; possibly TRBD1 for D (5 bases). Per germline, CDR1 DFQATT and CDR2 SNEGSKA (reference sequence). V shed 6 bases and J shed 4 bases, with 13 bases lying between them. The length of the CDR3 is 13 residues.

CDR3 bases: TGTGCCAGCAGCCCGACTAGCGGGCTTAGCACAGATACGCAGTATTTT. Its translation: CASSPTSGLSTDTQYF. V gene TRBV12-3 or TRBV12-4 combines with J gene TRBJ2-3, with 10 bases fitting TRBD2. V lost 6 bases to trimming and J lost 0 bases; unmatched junction nucleotides: 6. The CDR3 length is 16 residues.

At least ten counts were recorded for this clonotype. This chain uses TRBV6-5 with TRBJ1-1; possibly TRBD1 for D (6 bases). Germline V gene data show CDR1 as MNHEY and CDR2 as SVGAGI. The CDR3 contains 16 residues. Trimming took 0 bases from V and 4 from J, leaving 15 bases between them. The CDR3 nucleotides are TGTGCCAGCAGTTACTCGACCCTCACAGGGTTCACTGAAGCTTTCTTT. It yields the protein CASSYSTLTGFTEAFF.

The sample holds many counts of this clonotype. V gene TRBV12-3 or TRBV12-4 combines with J gene TRBJ2-3; D uncertain. This CDR3 region has 11 residues. The ends were cut back, 5 bases at V and 10 bases at J, with 10 bases in the middle. CDR3 nucleotides: TGTGCCAGCAGTATCCTTGAGGCGCAGTATTTT. It translates to CASSILEAQYF.

This clonotype was found a few times. V and J are TRBV6-1 and TRBJ1-1; D not certain. The CDR3 extends over 16 amino acids. Trimming removed 3 bases at V and 1 base at J, with 15 bases between. The germline V gene has CDR1 MNHNS and CDR2 SASEGT. The CDR3 region has the DNA TGTGCCAGCAGTGATATTCGGGTAGAAAGGAACACTGAAGCTTTCTTT. Its translation: CASSDIRVERNTEAFF.